The rows below give T cell receptor beta chains drawn from one sample of a study of blood T cell repertoires in COVID-19. Repertoires were generated with immunoSEQ multiplex PCR, while TCRdb's copy carries only in-frame clones and drops some. Of 120,000 to 150,000 clones listed, 65% to 85% are singletons. The sequenced sample consisted of peripheral blood. These receptors were taken from a woman between 50 and 59 years old with acute or convalescent COVID-19. Both conserved end residues are part of each CDR3. D genes are given only for firm matches. Rows give clone size only sometimes, using once, few, many, or a class for an expanded clone.

TRBJ2-3 NA NA TRBV3-1/TRBV3-2 TGTGCCAGCAGCCAAGTGATTAGCGGAGACACAGATACGCAGTATTTT CASSQVISGDTDTQYF
TRBJ1-1 TRBD1 NA TRBV18 TGTGCCAGCTCACCTACCGGGACAGGGGGCTCGAACACTGAAGCTTTCTTT CASSPTGTGGSNTEAFF
TRBJ1-3 TRBD1 NA TRBV7-9 TGTGCCAGCAGCATTTCCCGGGGACAGGGACGAAACACCATATATTTT CASSISRGQGRNTIYF
TRBJ2-1 TRBD1 once TRBV5-1 TGCGCCAGCTCAGCTTTCAGGGACAGGGGCCGCAATGAGCAGTTCTTC CASSAFRDRGRNEQFF
TRBJ2-7 TRBD1 few TRBV19 TGTGCCAGTAGCCAGACAGGGGGCGGCGAGCAGTACTTC CASSQTGGGEQYF
TRBJ1-6 TRBD1 NA TRBV3-1/TRBV3-2 TGTGCCAGCAGCCAAGTTTCCGGGACAGGGAATTCACCCCTCCACTTT CASSQVSGTGNSPLHF
TRBJ1-1 NA NA TRBV6-5 TGTGCCAGCAGCCGGTGGAGCGTTGACACTGAAGCTTTCTTT CASSRWSVDTEAFF
TRBJ2-7 NA NA TRBV5-5 TGTGCCAGCAGCTTGACAGATGTCTACGAGCAGTACTTC CASSLTDVYEQYF
TRBJ2-7 NA few TRBV5-1 TGCGCCAGCGGTTGGGAGGGGGAGATCGAGCAGTACTTC CASGWEGEIEQYF
TRBJ1-1 NA NA TRBV19 TGTGCCAGTAGGGGACTCAACCAGAACACTGAAGCTTTCTTT CASRGLNQNTEAFF
TRBJ1-4 TRBD1 NA TRBV5-5 TGTGCCAGCAGCTGGACAGGGGGCGACGAAAAACTGTTTTTT CASSWTGGDEKLFF
TRBJ2-6 NA NA TRBV9 TGTGCCAGCAGCGTAGCGTTGTATCCTGGGGCCAACGTCCTGACTTTC CASSVALYPGANVLTF
TRBJ1-1 NA NA TRBV3-1/TRBV3-2 TGTGCCAGCAGCCGGGGGACTGGCGCTGAAGCTTTCTTT CASSRGTGAEAFF
TRBJ1-2 NA NA TRBV14 TGTGCCAGCAGCCTTGGTAACACCTATGGCTACACCTTC CASSLGNTYGYTF
TRBJ1-4 NA NA TRBV30 TGTGCCTGGAGTGTACAAGGCAGGGTGGATGAAAAACTGTTTTTT CAWSVQGRVDEKLFF
TRBJ1-2 TRBD1 NA TRBV6-5 TGTGCCAGCAGAATTACAGGGGGCGATGGCTACACCTTC CASRITGGDGYTF
TRBJ1-4 NA NA TRBV7-8 TGTGCCAGCAGCGATGGGGGGGCAACTAATGAAAAACTGTTTTTT CASSDGGATNEKLFF
TRBJ1-5 NA NA TRBV7-9 TGTGCCAGCAGCCGTGCGCAGGGAGGCGCTGGACCCCAGCATTTT CASSRAQGGAGPQHF
TRBJ1-2 TRBD1 NA TRBV10-1 TGCGCCAGCAGTGAGACCCCGGACAGGGGAGTAGACTATGGCTACACCTTC CASSETPDRGVDYGYTF
TRBJ1-4 NA NA TRBV9 TGTGCCAGCAGCGTAGGGAGGGACGAAAAACTGTTTTTT CASSVGRDEKLFF
TRBJ1-2 NA many TRBV24-1 TGTGCCACCAGTGATTCCCGCCTAAACAGGAATAACTATGGCTACACCTTC CATSDSRLNRNNYGYTF
TRBJ1-4 NA NA TRBV13 TGTGCCAGCAGCGCAAGAGGACGGGGGTCTGATGAAAAACTGTTTTTT CASSARGRGSDEKLFF
TRBJ2-1 NA few TRBV3-1/TRBV3-2 TGTGCCAGCAGCCAAGTCCATTCGGGGTACAATGAGCAGTTCTTC CASSQVHSGYNEQFF
TRBJ2-5 TRBD2 NA TRBV10-3 TGTGCCATCAGCAGCGGACTAGCAGACCAAGAGACCCAGTACTTC CAISSGLADQETQYF
TRBJ1-4 NA once TRBV25-1 TGTGCCAGCAGTGACAGGGATTTTGAAAAACTGTTTTTT CASSDRDFEKLFF
TRBJ2-5 NA NA TRBV10-3 TGTGCCGTCCGGGCCCAGGGGAAAGAGACCCAGTACTTC CAVRAQGKETQYF